This is a list of T cell receptor beta chains from one sample in a study of blood T cells in healthy people across ages. TCRdb re-called the 5' RACE reads with MiXCR, one entry per CDR3 protein. The sample includes 500,000 to 700,000 distinct CDR3 sequences, about 30% of them seen just once. Source material: blood. The receptors derive from a woman older than 75 in good health. CDR3s include the opening cysteine and the closing phenylalanine or tryptophan. D genes are given only for firm matches. Expanded clones are given a class, and other clones once, few, many or no size at all.

abundance	v_gene	d_gene	j_gene	CDR3aa	CDR3nt
few	TRBV12-3/TRBV12-4	-	TRBJ1-6	CASSPDRGPPHF	TGTGCCAGCAGTCCGGACAGAGGCCCCCCCCACTTT
many	TRBV7-3	TRBD1	TRBJ1-1	CASSPRGRDTEAFF	TGTGCCAGCAGCCCCAGGGGGCGCGATACTGAAGCTTTCTTT
-	TRBV6-5	TRBD1	TRBJ2-7	CASREQQGANEQYF	TGTGCCAGCAGGGAACAACAGGGGGCCAACGAGCAGTACTTC
-	TRBV3-1	-	TRBJ2-5	CASSPVRETQYF	TGTGCCAGCAGCCCAGTTCGAGAGACCCAGTACTTC
once	TRBV12-3/TRBV12-4	-	TRBJ2-3	CASTSPVSTDTQYF	TGTGCCAGCACTAGCCCAGTGAGCACAGATACGCAGTATTTT
many	TRBV12-3/TRBV12-4	-	TRBJ1-2	CASSQDTYGYTF	TGTGCCAGCAGCCAGGACACCTATGGCTACACCTTC
many	TRBV7-2	TRBD2	TRBJ2-1	CASSLTPGTSSSEQFF	TGTGCCAGCAGCTTAACCCCCGGGACTAGCTCAAGTGAGCAGTTCTTC
many	TRBV7-2	TRBD2	TRBJ2-7	CASSLAGLAGADEQYF	TGTGCCAGCAGCTTAGCAGGGCTAGCGGGGGCGGACGAGCAGTACTTC
-	TRBV7-2	-	TRBJ2-7	CASSLGAGSLQYF	TGTGCCAGCAGCTTAGGGGCGGGGTCCCTGCAGTACTTC
few	TRBV5-1	TRBD2	TRBJ2-1	CASSPLAGNNEQFF	TGCGCCAGCAGCCCGCTAGCGGGCAACAATGAGCAGTTCTTC
few	TRBV30	-	TRBJ1-1	CAWSVRWTEAFF	TGTGCCTGGAGTGTAAGGTGGACTGAAGCTTTCTTT
many	TRBV27	TRBD1	TRBJ2-3	CASSLFLSTGDSDTQYF	TGTGCCAGCAGTTTATTCCTGTCGACAGGGGATTCAGATACGCAGTATTTT
many	TRBV20-1	TRBD2	TRBJ2-1	CSASGGAREQFF	TGCAGTGCTAGCGGGGGGGCCCGTGAGCAGTTCTTC
many	TRBV7-2	-	TRBJ1-4	CASSLQGRVEEKLFF	TGTGCCAGCAGCCTCCAGGGGAGGGTAGAGGAAAAACTGTTTTTT
once	TRBV7-9	-	TRBJ2-1	CASSLYRGTPYNEQFF	TGTGCCAGCAGCTTATACCGGGGGACACCCTACAATGAGCAGTTCTTC
many	TRBV20-1	-	TRBJ1-4	CSAWATNEKLFF	TGCAGTGCGTGGGCAACTAATGAAAAACTGTTTTTT
many	TRBV11-2	-	TRBJ2-7	CASSLVGLPYEQYF	TGTGCCAGCAGCTTAGTAGGACTCCCCTACGAGCAGTACTTC
many	TRBV7-2	-	TRBJ2-5	CASSLVGQTKETQYF	TGTGCCAGCAGCTTAGTAGGGCAAACTAAAGAGACCCAGTACTTC
-	TRBV14	TRBD1	TRBJ2-2	CASSQDPRTGSRTGELFF	TGTGCCAGCAGCCAAGATCCCCGGACAGGGAGTCGGACCGGGGAGCTGTTTTTT
-	TRBV9	TRBD2	TRBJ2-7	CASTAGGRGEQYF	TGTGCCAGCACAGCGGGGGGGCGGGGCGAGCAGTACTTC
many	TRBV20-1	-	TRBJ1-4	CSAKTVVATNEKLFF	TGCAGTGCCAAGACAGTCGTTGCAACTAATGAAAAACTGTTTTTT
few	TRBV20-1	TRBD1	TRBJ2-7	CSARGVVKDRGHHEQYF	TGCAGTGCTAGAGGTGTAGTGAAGGACAGGGGGCACCACGAGCAGTACTTC
many	TRBV20-1	TRBD1	TRBJ1-5	CSARANTGGISQPQHF	TGCAGTGCTAGAGCCAACACAGGGGGGATCTCGCAGCCCCAGCATTTT
many	TRBV20-1	-	TRBJ2-5	CSARVAQGQYF	TGCAGTGCTAGAGTCGCCCAGGGCCAGTACTTC
many	TRBV6-5	-	TRBJ1-1	CASSRDTLNTEAFF	TGTGCCAGCAGTAGAGACACACTGAACACTGAAGCTTTCTTT
few	TRBV5-5	TRBD2	TRBJ2-7	CASSLARASGGNEQYF	TGTGCCAGCAGCTTGGCTAGGGCTAGCGGGGGCAATGAGCAGTACTTC
few	TRBV29-1	-	TRBJ1-3	CSVNSGISGNTIYF	TGCAGCGTTAATTCAGGGATCTCTGGAAACACCATATATTTT
-	TRBV23-1	-	TRBJ2-7	CASSTGYNEQYF	TGCGCCAGCAGTACCGGCTACAATGAGCAGTACTTC
-	TRBV20-1	-	TRBJ1-5	CSAQGGVSNQPQHF	TGCAGTGCCCAGGGAGGGGTAAGCAATCAGCCCCAGCATTTT
many	TRBV20-1	-	TRBJ2-3	CSARDKGGTPRTDTQYF	TGCAGTGCTAGAGATAAAGGCGGGACACCCCGCACAGATACGCAGTATTTT
few	TRBV15	-	TRBJ2-7	CAASRGTDYEQYF	TGTGCCGCCAGCCGAGGGACGGACTACGAGCAGTACTTC
few	TRBV28	-	TRBJ2-1	CASRLTQETRFF	TGTGCCAGCAGGTTAACTCAAGAGACCCGGTTCTTC
many	TRBV27	-	TRBJ2-7	CASSVRDRPSYEQYF	TGTGCCAGCAGTGTAAGGGACCGACCCTCCTACGAGCAGTACTTC
-	TRBV6-5	-	TRBJ1-2	CASSYSEGRVNGYTF	TGTGCCAGCAGTTACTCTGAGGGGCGCGTAAATGGCTACACCTTC
many	TRBV6-2/TRBV6-3	TRBD1	TRBJ2-1	CATLRDRGTNEQFF	TGTGCCACCCTCCGGGACAGGGGCACGAATGAGCAGTTCTTC
-	TRBV5-1	-	TRBJ2-3	CASRTGTLNGDTQYF	TGCGCCAGCAGAACCGGGACACTAAATGGAGATACGCAGTATTTT
many	TRBV7-9	-	TRBJ1-2	CASSPHRSSGYGYTF	TGTGCCAGCAGCCCCCACAGATCTTCTGGCTATGGCTACACCTTC
many	TRBV5-1	-	TRBJ1-5	CASSLVGDPNQPQHF	TGCGCCAGCAGCTTGGTGGGGGATCCGAATCAGCCCCAGCATTTT
-	TRBV4-2	-	TRBJ2-7	CASSHPMGPRGSSYEQYF	TGTGCCAGCAGCCACCCAATGGGCCCCAGGGGTTCCTCCTACGAGCAGTACTTC
-	TRBV4-2	-	TRBJ2-1	CASNRLVLGYNEQFF	TGTGCCAGCAACCGACTAGTTCTAGGGTACAATGAGCAGTTCTTC
-	TRBV6-1	TRBD2	TRBJ2-2	CASTLAGGNTGELFF	TGTGCCAGCACGCTAGCGGGGGGCAACACCGGGGAGCTGTTTTTT
few	TRBV6-5	-	TRBJ1-2	CASSYSGGGEGYTF	TGTGCCAGCAGTTACTCGGGTGGAGGGGAGGGCTACACCTTC
many	TRBV7-2	-	TRBJ1-2	CASSQGTDYGYTF	TGTGCCAGCAGCCAAGGGACGGATTATGGCTACACCTTC
few	TRBV7-8	-	TRBJ1-1	CASSLAGVTILAFF	TGTGCCAGCAGCTTAGCGGGGGTCACCATTTTAGCTTTCTTT
-	TRBV12-3/TRBV12-4	TRBD1	TRBJ2-2	CASSEQQGGGGELFF	TGTGCCAGCAGCGAACAACAGGGGGGAGGCGGGGAGCTGTTTTTT
few	TRBV7-9	-	TRBJ2-7	CASSYALALRFSYNEQYF	TGTGCCAGCAGCTATGCACTAGCCCTACGTTTCTCCTACAATGAGCAGTACTTC
many	TRBV9	-	TRBJ1-5	CASSVGQGANQPQHF	TGTGCCAGCAGCGTAGGGCAAGGGGCCAATCAGCCCCAGCATTTT
few	TRBV2	-	TRBJ1-6	CASRAGTNSPLHF	TGTGCCAGCAGGGCCGGAACGAATTCACCCCTCCACTTT